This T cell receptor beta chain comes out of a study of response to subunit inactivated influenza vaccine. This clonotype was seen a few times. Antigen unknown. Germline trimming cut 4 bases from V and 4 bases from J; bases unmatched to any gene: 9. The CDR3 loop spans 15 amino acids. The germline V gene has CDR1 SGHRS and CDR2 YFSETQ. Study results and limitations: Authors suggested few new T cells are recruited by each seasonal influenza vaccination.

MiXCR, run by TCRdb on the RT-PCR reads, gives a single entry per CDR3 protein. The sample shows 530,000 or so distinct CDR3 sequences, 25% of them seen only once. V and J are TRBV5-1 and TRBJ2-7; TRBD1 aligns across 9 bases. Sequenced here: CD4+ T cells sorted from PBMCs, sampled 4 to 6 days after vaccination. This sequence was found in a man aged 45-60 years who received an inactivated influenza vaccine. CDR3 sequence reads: CASSPLGTGIYEQYF. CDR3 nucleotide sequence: TGCGCCAGCAGCCCGCTGGGGACAGGGATTTACGAGCAGTACTTC.